These 15 T cell receptor beta chains were all obtained from the same sample, sequenced in a study of blood T cell repertoires in COVID-19. Data came from immunoSEQ multiplex PCR; TCRdb stores just in-frame clones and leaves some out. The table shows roughly 260,000 clones, with around nine tenths occurring only once. Sequencing was performed on peripheral blood. The receptors come from a man in his forties who had recovered from COVID-19.

This sequence joins TRBV11-2 and TRBJ2-5; TRBD2 is a possible D gene (6 bases). CDR1 is SGHAT and CDR2 is FQNNGV in the germline V gene. V gave up 5 bases and J gave up 7 bases, with 14 bases separating them. The CDR3 spans 13 residues. The DNA of the CDR3 is TGTGCCAGCAGCCATAGGACTATCTTGACCCAGTACTTC. Amino acid sequence: CASSHRTILTQYF.

There are a few counts of this clone. The chain couples TRBV14 to TRBJ1-6; 7 bases map to TRBD1. The V gene's germline CDR1 is SGHDN and CDR2 FVKESK. There are 17 residues in the CDR3. Unmatched junction bases numbered 10, after V lost 1 base and J lost 7 bases. The CDR3 protein is CASSQAPGQWLNSPLHF. The CDR3 DNA follows: TGTGCCAGCAGCCAAGCTCCGGGACAGTGGTTGAATTCACCCCTCCACTTT.

This chain joins TRBV28 and TRBJ2-7; D is unclear. The CDR3 spans 13 residues. Germline values: CDR1 MDHEN, CDR2 SYDVKM. Trimming took 4 bases from V and 3 from J, leaving 10 bases between them. CDR3 amino acids: CASSSPSYYEQYF. The CDR3 DNA reads as TGTGCCAGCAGTTCTCCTTCCTACTACGAGCAGTACTTC. Variable domain in full (rest from reference TRBV28 and TRBJ2-7): DVKVTQSSRYLVKRTGEKVFLECVQDMDHENMFWYRQDPGLGLRLIYFSYDVKMKEKGDIPEGYSVSREKKERFSLILESASTNQTSMYLCASSSPSYYEQYFGPGTRLTVT.

The rearrangement links TRBV27 to TRBJ2-7, with 9 bases lining up with TRBD2. There are 15 residues in the CDR3. The trim removed 3 bases at V and 4 bases at J, leaving 7 bases unmatched. Germline values: CDR1 MNHEY, CDR2 SMNVEV (reference sequence). The CDR3, as DNA: TGTGCCAGCAGTTTGGGGACTAGCCGGAGTTACGAGCAGTACTTC. Translated: CASSLGTSRSYEQYF.

This clone turned up a few times. The junction and the germline gene differ at one end; a read error may be behind it. This chain joins TRBV3-1 (or the pseudogene TRBV3-2) and TRBJ1-1, with D possibly being TRBD1 (6 bases). CDR1 is LGHDT, CDR2 YNNKEL, per germline (reference sequence). The CDR3 length is 13 residues. CDR3 region: CASSQVGDTEAFF. CDR3 coding DNA: TGTGCCAGCAGCCAAGTAGGGGACACCGAAGCTTTCTTT.

The genes are TRBV19 and TRBJ2-5, with 12 bases matching TRBD2. The CDR3 spans 17 residues. The J segment lost 6 bases and the V segment lost 5 bases, leaving 13 bases of the junction unmatched. Germline CDR1 LNHDA, CDR2 SQIVND (reference sequence). The CDR3 reads CASSSRAGTSGFKTQYF. The CDR3 DNA sequence: TGTGCCAGTAGTTCCAGGGCCGGGACTAGCGGGTTCAAGACCCAGTACTTC.

V usage is TRBV11-2 and J usage is TRBJ1-4; tentative D call: TRBD1 (6 bases). The CDR3 loop spans 16 amino acids. Germline V gene lookup returns CDR1 SGHAT and CDR2 FQNNGV. Trimming cost V 1 base and J 4 bases, with 13 bases left between them. The CDR3: CASSLGNGQYNEKLFF. The CDR3 DNA reads as TGTGCCAGCAGCTTAGGGAATGGACAGTATAATGAAAAACTGTTTTTT.

The rearrangement links TRBV9 to TRBJ1-1, with 8 bases that match TRBD1. The CDR3 length is 13 residues. In germline, CDR1 is SGDLS, CDR2 YYNGEE. V shed 3 bases, J shed 4 bases, and the junction held 2 bases outside the gene matches. The DNA of the CDR3 is TGTGCCAGCAGCGCCGACAGGGGCACTGAAGCTTTCTTT. It specifies CASSADRGTEAFF.

The chain has TRBV19 and TRBJ2-7; 10 nucleotides match TRBD2. V lost 5 bases to trimming and J lost 4 bases; unmatched junction nucleotides: 5. Germline CDR1 LNHDA, CDR2 SQIVND (reference sequence). CDR3 size: 14 residues. CDR3 region: CASSLSGRSYEQYF. CDR3 coding DNA: TGTGCCAGTAGTCTTAGCGGGAGGAGTTACGAGCAGTACTTC.

This rearrangement joins TRBV3-1 (or the pseudogene TRBV3-2) to TRBJ2-5, with 9 positions matching TRBD2. Germline trimming cut 1 base from V and 5 bases from J; bases unmatched to any gene: 11. This CDR3 is 17 amino acids long. The germline gives CDR1 LGHDT, CDR2 YNNKEL (reference sequence). CDR3 bases: TGTGCCAGCAGCCAAGGGAGGGGGCTAGCGGGAAGGGAGACCCAGTACTTC. Amino acids: CASSQGRGLAGRETQYF.

The chain has TRBV5-1 and TRBJ2-2, with 9 bases matching TRBD2. The CDR3 is 18 amino acids. After removal of 0 bases from V and 0 bases from J, the junction contained 6 bases not matched to a gene. Per the germline V gene, CDR1 is SGHRS and CDR2 is YFSETQ. The CDR3 nucleotides read TGCGCCAGCAGCTTGGTGTTGGCGGGGGGGTCGAACACCGGGGAGCTGTTTTTT. Its protein is CASSLVLAGGSNTGELFF. Full variable domain (outside the CDR3, taken from reference TRBV5-1 and TRBJ2-2): KAGVTQTPRYLIKTRGQQVTLSCSPISGHRSVSWYQQTPGQGLQFLFEYFSETQRNKGNFPGRFSGRQFSNSRSEMNVSTLELGDSALYLCASSLVLAGGSNTGELFFGEGSRLTVL.

The chain joins TRBV2 to TRBJ1-6; the match to TRBD1 covers 8 bases. Germline values: CDR1 SNHLY, CDR2 FYNNEI. The CDR3 contains 13 residues. The V and J ends lost 3 bases and 8 bases, in that order; junction bases with no gene match: 0. The CDR3 DNA follows: TGTGCCAGCAGTGAGACAGGGGATTCACCCCTCCACTTT. This encodes CASSETGDSPLHF.

The chain joins TRBV7-9 to TRBJ2-5, with TRBD2 matching 13 bases. The CDR3 spans 16 residues. The trim removed 5 bases at V and 4 bases at J, leaving 7 bases unmatched. In germline, CDR1 is SEHNR, CDR2 FQNEAQ (reference sequence). The CDR3 coding sequence is TGTGCCAGCAGCACGGGACTAGCGGGAAGGGGAGAGACCCAGTACTTC. Translated, it gives CASSTGLAGRGETQYF.

V gene TRBV27 combines with J gene TRBJ2-4; perhaps TRBD2 as D (6 bases). The CDR3 covers 11 residues. The germline gives CDR1 MNHEY, CDR2 SMNVEV (reference sequence). Trimming took off 6 bases at V and 6 bases at J, with 6 bases between the two ends. The CDR3 nucleotides are TGTGCCAGCAGGCGGGGAAACATTCAGTACTTC. This sequence encodes CASRRGNIQYF.

V gene TRBV20-1 combines with J gene TRBJ2-5; 8 nucleotides agree with TRBD1. J lost 5 bases, V lost 3 bases, and 8 bases had no gene match. The CDR3 runs 14 residues. Germline CDR1 is DFQATT and CDR2 is SNEGSKA (reference sequence). The CDR3 loop reads CSASGRGRGETQYF. CDR3 DNA: TGCAGTGCTAGTGGCAGGGGGCGCGGGGAGACCCAGTACTTC.